This T cell receptor (beta chain) is drawn from a study of blood T cell repertoires in COVID-19. This CDR3 has 15 residues. Germline loops: CDR1 SGHDN, CDR2 FVKESK. V shed 4 bases, J shed 4 bases, and the junction held 4 bases outside the gene matches. Libraries were prepared by immunoSEQ multiplex PCR; TCRdb keeps only in-frame clonotypes and omits some of them. This sample has 300,000 to 400,000 clones, with about nine tenths found just once. This chain joins TRBV14 and TRBJ2-1; 10 bases fit TRBD1. This sequence originates from a woman between 45 and 60 years old with COVID-19, enrolled during active disease. Input material: peripheral blood. The CDR3 region is CASSRRDRGYNEQFF. The CDR3 coding sequence is TGTGCCAGCAGCCGAAGGGACAGGGGATACAATGAGCAGTTCTTC.